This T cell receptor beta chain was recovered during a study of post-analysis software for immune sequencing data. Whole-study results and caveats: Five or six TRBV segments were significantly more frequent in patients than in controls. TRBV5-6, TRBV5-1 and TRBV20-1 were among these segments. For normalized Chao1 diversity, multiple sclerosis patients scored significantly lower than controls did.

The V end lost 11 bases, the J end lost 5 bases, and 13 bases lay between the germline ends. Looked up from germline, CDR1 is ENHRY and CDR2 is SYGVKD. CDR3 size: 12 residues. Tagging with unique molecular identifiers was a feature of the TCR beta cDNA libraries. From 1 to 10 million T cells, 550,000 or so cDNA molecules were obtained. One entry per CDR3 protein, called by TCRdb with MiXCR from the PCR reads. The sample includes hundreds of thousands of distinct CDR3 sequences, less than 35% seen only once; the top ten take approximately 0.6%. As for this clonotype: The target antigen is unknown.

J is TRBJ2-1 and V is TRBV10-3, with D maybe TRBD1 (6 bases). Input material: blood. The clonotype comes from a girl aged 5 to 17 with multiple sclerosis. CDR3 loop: CAARTVDNEQFF. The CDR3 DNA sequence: TGTGCCGCTCGGACAGTGGACAATGAGCAGTTCTTC.